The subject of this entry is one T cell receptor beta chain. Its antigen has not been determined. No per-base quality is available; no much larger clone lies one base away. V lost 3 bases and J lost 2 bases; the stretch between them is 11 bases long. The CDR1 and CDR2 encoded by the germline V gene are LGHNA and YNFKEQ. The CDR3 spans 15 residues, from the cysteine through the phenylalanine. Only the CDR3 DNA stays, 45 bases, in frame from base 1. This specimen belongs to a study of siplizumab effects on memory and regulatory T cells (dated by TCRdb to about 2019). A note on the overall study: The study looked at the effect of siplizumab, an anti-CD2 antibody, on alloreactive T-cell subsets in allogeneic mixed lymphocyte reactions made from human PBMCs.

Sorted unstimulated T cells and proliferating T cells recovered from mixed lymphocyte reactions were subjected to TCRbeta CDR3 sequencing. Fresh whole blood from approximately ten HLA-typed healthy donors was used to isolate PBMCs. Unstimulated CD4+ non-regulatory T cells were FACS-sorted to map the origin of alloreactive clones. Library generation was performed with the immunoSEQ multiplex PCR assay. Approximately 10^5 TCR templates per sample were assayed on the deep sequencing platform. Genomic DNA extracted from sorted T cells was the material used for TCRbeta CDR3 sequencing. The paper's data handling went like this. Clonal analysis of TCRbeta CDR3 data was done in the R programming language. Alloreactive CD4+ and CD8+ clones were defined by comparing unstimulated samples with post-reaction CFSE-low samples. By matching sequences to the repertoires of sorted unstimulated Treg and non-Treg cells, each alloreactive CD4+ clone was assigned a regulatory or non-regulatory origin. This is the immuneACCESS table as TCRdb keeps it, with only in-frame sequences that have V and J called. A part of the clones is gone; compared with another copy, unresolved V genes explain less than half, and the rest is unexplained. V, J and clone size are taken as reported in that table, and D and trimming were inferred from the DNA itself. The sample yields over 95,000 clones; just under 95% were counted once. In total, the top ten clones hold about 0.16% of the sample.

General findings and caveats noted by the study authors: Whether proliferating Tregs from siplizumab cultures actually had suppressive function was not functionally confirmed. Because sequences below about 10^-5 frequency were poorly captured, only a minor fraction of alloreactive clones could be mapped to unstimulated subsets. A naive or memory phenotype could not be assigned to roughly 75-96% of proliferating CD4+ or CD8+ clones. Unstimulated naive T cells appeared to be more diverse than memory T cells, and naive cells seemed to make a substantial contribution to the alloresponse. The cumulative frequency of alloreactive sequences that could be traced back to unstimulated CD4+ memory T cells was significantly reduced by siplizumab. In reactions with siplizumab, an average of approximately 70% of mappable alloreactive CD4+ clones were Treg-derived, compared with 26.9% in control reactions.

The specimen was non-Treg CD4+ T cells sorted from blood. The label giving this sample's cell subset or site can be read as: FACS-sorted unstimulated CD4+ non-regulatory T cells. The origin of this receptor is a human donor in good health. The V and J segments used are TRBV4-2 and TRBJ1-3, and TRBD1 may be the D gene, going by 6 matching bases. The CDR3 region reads CASSQEQGPGNTIYF. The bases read TGTGCCAGCAGCCAGGAACAGGGCCCTGGAAACACCATATATTTT.